What follows are 26 T cell receptor beta chains derived from one specimen sequenced in a study of CD8+ T cells in alopecia areata. Reverse transcription of extracted RNA yielded cDNA, which provided the sequencing template. The table came from immunoSEQ multiplex PCR; TCRdb's copy has only in-frame clones and leaves some out. The sample holds some 150,000 clones, under 60% seen once. Sequenced here: CD8+ T cells sorted from blood, sampled at week 0. The receptor set was obtained from a human donor with alopecia areata.

The genes are TRBV30 and TRBJ1-5, with no clear D. The CDR3 consists of 14 residues. Germline V gene lookup returns CDR1 GTSNPN and CDR2 SVGIG (reference sequence). V lost 3 bases and J lost 3, with 12 bases in between. This CDR3 reads CAWSSESPNQPQHF. CDR3 nucleotides: TGTGCCTGGAGCTCGGAGTCCCCCAATCAGCCCCAGCATTTT.

This clone was detected a few times. The chain employs TRBV11-2 and TRBJ1-4; D uncertain. The CDR3 runs to 15 residues. The germline gives CDR1 SGHAT, CDR2 FQNNGV. V was trimmed by 6 bases and J by 5 bases, leaving 16 bases between them. The CDR3 bases are TGTGCCAGCAGAAAAGAGCCGGTGGCCAATGAAAAACTGTTTTTT. As protein: CASRKEPVANEKLFF. Combining the CDR3 with reference TRBV11-2 and TRBJ1-4 gives the whole variable domain EAGVAQSPRYKIIEKRQSVAFWCNPISGHATLYWYQQILGQGPKLLIQFQNNGVVDDSQLPKDRFSAERLKGVDSTLKIQPAKLEDSAVYLCASRKEPVANEKLFFGSGTQLSVL.

The rearrangement links TRBV7-9 to TRBJ2-7; D might be TRBD2 (6 bases). Between the trimmed V and J ends, which lost 3 bases and 0 bases, there was a span of 6 bases. Looked up from germline, CDR1 is SEHNR and CDR2 is FQNEAQ (reference sequence). The CDR3 has 13 amino acids. The CDR3 protein is CASSLDYSYEQYF. The CDR3 coding sequence is TGTGCCAGCAGCTTGGACTACTCCTACGAGCAGTACTTC.

At least ten counts were recorded for this clone. V usage is TRBV5-1 and J usage is TRBJ1-1, with D tentatively TRBD1 (5 bases). Trimming pared 3 bases from V and 3 bases from J, leaving 12 bases between. Germline-derived CDR1 and CDR2 are SGHRS and YFSETQ. There are 14 residues in the CDR3. The CDR3 coding sequence is TGCGCCAGCAGCTGGGGGAAAGTGGACACTGAAGCTTTCTTT. This encodes CASSWGKVDTEAFF. The full variable domain, rest sourced from reference TRBV5-1 and TRBJ1-1, is KAGVTQTPRYLIKTRGQQVTLSCSPISGHRSVSWYQQTPGQGLQFLFEYFSETQRNKGNFPGRFSGRQFSNSRSEMNVSTLELGDSALYLCASSWGKVDTEAFFGQGTRLTVV.

This chain connects TRBV7-3 to TRBJ2-5; D is unresolved. Trimming took off 4 bases at V and 5 bases at J, with 8 bases between the two ends. In germline, CDR1 is SGHTA, CDR2 FQGTGA. The CDR3 is 12 amino acids. In DNA form, the CDR3 reads TGTGCCAGCAGCTCCGCGGTGGAGACCCAGTACTTC. It codes for CASSSAVETQYF.

Here the CDR3 DNA reads TGTGCCTGGAGCATTGCCGGGGTGGGGACTGAAGCTTTCTTT. Its protein product is CAWSIAGVGTEAFF. V is TRBV30 and J is TRBJ1-1, with D unclear. Between the trimmed V and J ends, which lost 3 bases and 5 bases, there was a span of 16 bases. CDR3 size: 14 residues. Germline V gene sequence: CDR1 GTSNPN, CDR2 SVGIG (reference sequence).

The chain is built from TRBV7-2 and TRBJ2-2; 11 nucleotides match TRBD1. Germline CDR1 and CDR2: SGHTA and FQGNSA. This CDR3 has 16 amino acids. Losses at the gene ends were 3 bases for V and 7 bases for J; bases not matched to a gene: 7. Written as DNA, the CDR3 is TGTGCCAGCAGCTTCGGACAGGGGGCATGGATCGGGGAGCTGTTTTTT. This translates into CASSFGQGAWIGELFF.

This clone was counted between two and nine times. The chain has TRBV4-1 and TRBJ2-7; maybe TRBD1 (5 bases). Germline-derived CDR1 and CDR2 are MGHRA and YSYEKL. There are 15 residues in the CDR3. Between the trimmed V and J ends, which lost 1 base and 3 bases, there was a span of 13 bases. The chain's CDR3 is CASSQGQGQNYEQYF. CDR3 nucleotides: TGCGCCAGCAGCCAAGGACAAGGACAAAACTACGAGCAGTACTTC.

This clone has a handful of counts. The chain links TRBV2 to TRBJ2-3, with D possibly being TRBD1 (6 bases). V lost 6 bases, J lost 6 bases, and 13 bases lay in between. The germline V gene has CDR1 SNHLY and CDR2 FYNNEI. The CDR3 extends over 13 amino acids. Here the CDR3 DNA reads TGTGCCAGCAGGGGCAGGGGAGTCGATACGCAGTATTTT. This gives the protein CASRGRGVDTQYF.

This clone was observed a few times. The chain combines TRBV4-3 with TRBJ2-7; D call uncertain. From germline, CDR1 is LGHNA and CDR2 YSLEER. The CDR3 spans 14 residues. Between the trimmed V and J ends, which lost 1 base and 3 bases, there was a span of 10 bases. DNA for the CDR3: TGCGCCAGCAGCCAAGCGGTGGGCCGCTACGAGCAGTACTTC. Its protein is CASSQAVGRYEQYF.

This sequence joins TRBV25-1 and TRBJ2-7; D possibly corresponds to TRBD1 (6 bases). This CDR3 is 12 amino acids long. V shed 8 bases and J shed 6 bases, with 14 bases lying between them. Germline V gene lookup returns CDR1 MGHDK and CDR2 SYGVNS. The CDR3 is CASGGRGSEQYF. The CDR3 bases are TGTGCCAGCGGGGGCAGAGGGTCCGAGCAGTACTTC.

There are a few counts of this clone. The chain uses TRBV9 and TRBJ2-7; TRBD2 matches 11 bases. The CDR3 runs to 14 residues. The ends lost 4 bases at V and 5 bases at J; junction bases unmatched: 5. Per the germline V gene, CDR1 is SGDLS and CDR2 is YYNGEE. The DNA of the CDR3 is TGTGCCAGCAGCTCTAGCGGGGGGCATGACGAGCAGTACTTC. It specifies CASSSSGGHDEQYF.

The chain carries TRBV30 and TRBJ1-6, with TRBD1 as a possible D gene (5 bases). The CDR3 totals 15 residues. V gave up 1 base and J gave up 0 bases, with 7 bases separating them. CDR1 GTSNPN and CDR2 SVGIG come from the germline V gene (reference sequence). CDR3 DNA sequence: TGTGCCTGGAGTGGGGGGATCTCCTATAATTCACCCCTCCACTTT. Translated: CAWSGGISYNSPLHF.

The chain carries TRBV29-1 and TRBJ1-1, with D tentatively TRBD1 (6 bases). The V and J ends lost 3 bases and 3 bases respectively, with 11 bases between them. The germline V gene has CDR1 SQVTM and CDR2 ANQGSEA. The CDR3 contains 13 residues. This CDR3 reads CSVEGGKDTEAFF. In DNA, the CDR3 is TGCAGCGTTGAGGGGGGCAAGGACACTGAAGCTTTCTTT.

The chain carries TRBV29-1 and TRBJ2-1; D may be TRBD1 or TRBD2 (6 bases each). The CDR3 runs 19 residues. The germline V gene encodes CDR1 SQVTM and CDR2 ANQGSEA. V was shortened by 2 bases and J by 0 bases, with 23 bases between the two germline ends. The CDR3 region is CSVERVGALSGYSYNEQFF. CDR3 DNA: TGCAGCGTTGAAAGAGTGGGGGCCCTTAGCGGATACTCCTACAATGAGCAGTTCTTC.

The rearrangement uses TRBV25-1 and TRBJ2-7; 9 positions match TRBD1. Germline assignment: CDR1 MGHDK and CDR2 SYGVNS. The ends lost 4 bases at V and 4 bases at J; junction bases unmatched: 11. This CDR3 contains 16 residues. CDR3 residues: CASSGSGTGSPYEQYF. CDR3 nucleotides: TGTGCCAGCAGTGGTTCAGGGACAGGGTCTCCATACGAGCAGTACTTC.

The rearrangement joins TRBV7-9 to TRBJ2-7; D is perhaps TRBD1 or TRBD2 (5 bases each). Germline V CDR1 and CDR2: SEHNR, FQNEAQ (reference sequence). The CDR3 is made up of 13 amino acids. V dropped 2 bases and J dropped 2 bases, with 7 bases sitting between them. The CDR3 nucleotides are TGTGCCAGCAGCTTACAGGGAGCCTACGAGCAGTACTTC. It codes for CASSLQGAYEQYF.

V is TRBV6-1 and J is TRBJ2-3; 9 bases match TRBD1. Germline V gene lookup returns CDR1 MNHNS and CDR2 SASEGT. Trimming removed 6 bases from V and 7 bases from J; junction bases left unmatched: 8. There are 14 residues in the CDR3. CDR3 protein: CASRPRTGANTQYF. CDR3 coding DNA: TGTGCCAGCAGACCTCGGACAGGGGCGAATACGCAGTATTTT.

The gene calls are TRBV29-1 and TRBJ2-1; D ambiguous. CDR1 and CDR2 from the germline V gene are SQVTM and ANQGSEA. The V end lost 4 bases, the J end lost 2 bases, and 12 bases lay between the germline ends. This CDR3 spans 14 amino acids. CDR3 in DNA: TGCAGCGTTGCAGACAAGGTTCCCTACAATGAGCAGTTCTTC. It specifies CSVADKVPYNEQFF.

CDR3 loop: CSVESIPGNEQFF. CDR3 DNA sequence: TGCAGCGTTGAATCGATCCCGGGCAATGAGCAGTTCTTC. V usage is TRBV29-1 and J usage is TRBJ2-1; D unresolved. Germline-derived CDR1 and CDR2 are SQVTM and ANQGSEA. Trimming took off 2 bases at V and 6 bases at J, with 11 bases between the two ends. The length of the CDR3 is 13 residues.

This clone was observed once. The chain is built from TRBV30 and TRBJ2-7; 8 bases match TRBD1. J lost 2 bases, V lost 1 base, and 4 bases had no gene match. The CDR3 consists of 14 residues. Germline V CDR1 and CDR2: GTSNPN, SVGIG (reference sequence). The CDR3 DNA sequence: TGTGCCTGGAGTGCCGGACAGGGCGCCTACGAGCAGTACTTC. Its protein product is CAWSAGQGAYEQYF.

The rearrangement links TRBV11-3 to TRBJ2-6; possibly TRBD1 for D (6 bases). The CDR3 contains 15 residues. The germline CDR1 and CDR2 sequences are SGHNT and YENEEA. V lost 7 bases, J lost 4 bases, and 14 bases lay in between. The CDR3 protein is CASTTGSSGANVLTF. The CDR3 coding sequence is TGTGCCAGCACCACAGGGAGTTCAGGGGCCAACGTCCTGACTTTC.

The chain has TRBV29-1 and TRBJ2-3; perhaps TRBD2 as D (6 bases). Germline-derived CDR1 and CDR2 are SQVTM and ANQGSEA. Trimming removed 0 bases from V and 4 bases from J, with 8 bases in between. The CDR3 is 13 residues long. This CDR3 is CSVEEGGADTQYF. The CDR3 DNA is TGCAGCGTTGAAGAAGGCGGGGCAGATACGCAGTATTTT.

The V and J genes are TRBV7-2 and TRBJ1-1, with D possibly matching TRBD1 (5 bases). Germline V gene sequence: CDR1 SGHTA, CDR2 FQGNSA. Trimming left V 1 base short and J 4 bases short, with 13 bases between. The CDR3 has 15 residues. The CDR3 sequence: CASSLVGRVGTEAFF. The CDR3 DNA follows: TGTGCCAGCAGCTTAGTCGGCAGGGTGGGCACTGAAGCTTTCTTT.

V gene TRBV7-8 combines with J gene TRBJ2-2; D call uncertain. Trimming left V 5 bases short and J 0 bases short, with 13 bases between. The CDR3 loop spans 16 amino acids. Germline V gives CDR1 SGHVS, CDR2 FQNEAQ. CDR3 coding DNA: TGTGCCAGCAGCCTGGGGTACAACCCGAACACCGGGGAGCTGTTTTTT. This codes for CASSLGYNPNTGELFF. The full variable domain, in which reference TRBV7-8 and TRBJ2-2 provide the parts outside the CDR3, is GAGVSQSPRYKVAKRGQDVALRCDPISGHVSLFWYQQALGQGPEFLTYFQNEAQLDKSGLPSDRFFAERPEGSVSTLKIQRTQQEDSAVYLCASSLGYNPNTGELFFGEGSRLTVL.

The chain links TRBV30 to TRBJ1-1; no reliable D call. The CDR3 runs 12 residues. Germline CDR1 GTSNPN, CDR2 SVGIG (reference sequence). The germline V and J ends were trimmed by 1 base and 3 bases, with 6 bases remaining between them. DNA of the CDR3: TGTGCCTGGAGTGAAGGATACACTGAAGCTTTCTTT. Protein: CAWSEGYTEAFF. The variable domain in full, completed from reference TRBV30 and TRBJ1-1, reads SQTIHQWPATLVQPVGSPLSLECTVEGTSNPNLYWYRQAAGRGLQLLFYSVGIGQISSEVPQNLSASRPQDRQFILSSKKLLLSDSGFYLCAWSEGYTEAFFGQGTRLTVV.